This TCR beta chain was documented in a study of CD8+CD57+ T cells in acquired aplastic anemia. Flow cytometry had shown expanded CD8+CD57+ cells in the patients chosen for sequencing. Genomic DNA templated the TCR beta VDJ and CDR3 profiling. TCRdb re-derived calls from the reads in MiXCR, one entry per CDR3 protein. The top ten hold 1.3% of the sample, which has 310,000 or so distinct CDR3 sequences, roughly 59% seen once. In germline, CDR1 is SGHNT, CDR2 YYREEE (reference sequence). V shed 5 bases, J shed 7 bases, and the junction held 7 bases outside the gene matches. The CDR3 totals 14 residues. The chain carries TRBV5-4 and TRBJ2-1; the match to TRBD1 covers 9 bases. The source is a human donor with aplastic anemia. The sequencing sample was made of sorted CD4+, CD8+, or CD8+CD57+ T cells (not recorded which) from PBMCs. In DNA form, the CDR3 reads TGTGCCAGCAGTGCGGACAGGGGTGATAATGAGCAGTTCTTC. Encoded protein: CASSADRGDNEQFF.